The 17 T cell receptor beta chains in this list originate from one sample, sequenced in a study of T-cell memory formation after mild COVID-19 (dated by TCRdb to the early 2020s). Preparation of the library involved 5' RACE. This sample was sequenced with an Illumina NovaSeq 6000. Using fastp trimming at Q25 and MiXCR clonotype assembly, TCRdb reanalyzed the public sequencing data and kept in-frame beta chains. Each record represents a unique CDR3 protein, reported with the most common genes and DNA among its rows. The sample table contains just over 200,000 distinct CDR3 sequences; only one count was recorded for about 9.2% of them. The top ten clonotypes cover approximately 3.3% of the sample. Input material: PBMCs or a T cell subset sorted from them (not recorded which). The receptors were gathered from a man aged 18 to 30 who had mild COVID-19 (a few samples of this study predate the infection). The sample titles of this study are shuffled in the database, so cell type and time point are left out; the donor was told from shared clones.

This clonotype was counted at least ten times. The chain couples TRBV12-3 or TRBV12-4 to TRBJ2-5; D unresolved. V lost 3 bases, J lost 5 bases, and 7 bases lay in between. This CDR3 is built from 12 residues. The CDR3 bases are TGTGCCAGCAGTTTCTCGAGCGAGACCCAGTACTTC. Its translation: CASSFSSETQYF.

This clonotype was detected only a few times. This chain links TRBV11-2 with TRBJ2-1; 8 bases align to TRBD2. The CDR3 runs to 16 residues. Trimming removed 5 bases from V and 8 bases from J; junction bases left unmatched: 14. Germline-derived CDR1 and CDR2 are SGHAT and FQNNGV. The CDR3 here is CASSALRGGTVYEQFF. The CDR3 nucleotides read TGTGCCAGCAGCGCCCTTCGCGGGGGGACCGTTTATGAGCAGTTCTTC.

The V gene is TRBV5-6, the J gene TRBJ1-5; D gene uncertain. Germline V gene sequence: CDR1 SGHDT, CDR2 YYEEEE. The CDR3 runs to 14 residues. Trimming took 1 base from V and 4 from J, leaving 9 bases between them. CDR3 DNA sequence: TGTGCCAGCAGCTTGTATTGGGAGAATCAGCCCCAGCATTTT. It yields the protein CASSLYWENQPQHF.

The rearrangement uses TRBV6-6 and TRBJ2-7, with D possibly being TRBD2 (6 bases). V was pared by 5 bases and J by 0 bases, with 17 bases between. The CDR3 runs 16 residues. Germline V gene lookup returns CDR1 MNHNY and CDR2 SVGAGI (reference sequence). CDR3 bases: TGTGCCAGCAGTGACCTAAGGCGGGGCAGCTCCTACGAGCAGTACTTC. It yields the protein CASSDLRRGSSYEQYF.

The chain carries TRBV9 and TRBJ2-6; TRBD2 is a possible D gene (5 bases). The ends were cut back, 2 bases at V and 0 bases at J, with 9 bases in the middle. Per the germline V gene, CDR1 is SGDLS and CDR2 is YYNGEE. This CDR3 region has 16 residues. The CDR3 loop reads CASSVSGVSGANVLTF. In nucleotides, the CDR3 is TGTGCCAGCAGCGTGAGCGGAGTCTCTGGGGCCAACGTCCTGACTTTC.

The rearrangement uses TRBV7-9 and TRBJ1-6, with D perhaps TRBD1 (5 bases). Trimming took 5 bases from V and 0 from J, leaving 17 bases between them. The CDR3 loop spans 18 amino acids. CDR1 SEHNR and CDR2 FQNEAQ come from the germline V gene (reference sequence). The CDR3 DNA is TGTGCCAGCAGCCCCGGGACTAGCCGTAGCTCCTATAATTCACCCCTCCACTTT. Translated: CASSPGTSRSSYNSPLHF.

The sample holds many counts of this clonotype. The genes are TRBV20-1 and TRBJ2-1; 10 positions match TRBD2. Trimming at V came to 6 bases and at J to 9 bases, leaving 11 bases not matched to a gene. This CDR3 spans 14 amino acids. CDR1 and CDR2 (germline): DFQATT, SNEGSKA (reference sequence). CDR3 DNA sequence: TGCAGTGCCGACATAGCGGGGGGATCGGGTGAGCAGTTCTTC. Translated, it gives CSADIAGGSGEQFF.

This clonotype was observed a handful of times. The J gene is TRBJ2-7, the V gene TRBV5-1; 7 nucleotides agree with TRBD1. Germline CDR1 SGHRS, CDR2 YFSETQ. This CDR3 has 14 residues. J was trimmed by 3 bases and V by 4 bases; bases with no gene match: 7. The CDR3: CASSASRDSYEQYF. CDR3 nucleotide sequence: TGCGCCAGCAGCGCCAGCCGGGACAGCTACGAGCAGTACTTC. Full variable domain (rest looked up from reference TRBV5-1 and TRBJ2-7): KAGVTQTPRYLIKTRGQQVTLSCSPISGHRSVSWYQQTPGQGLQFLFEYFSETQRNKGNFPGRFSGRQFSNSRSEMNVSTLELGDSALYLCASSASRDSYEQYFGPGTRLTVT.

This chain links TRBV5-1 with TRBJ1-1, with D perhaps TRBD1 (5 bases). The CDR3 length is 14 residues. Germline V lookup: CDR1 SGHRS, CDR2 YFSETQ. Trimming cost V 2 bases and J 3 bases, with 11 bases left between them. CDR3 nucleotides: TGCGCCAGCAGCTTCGGGGCGGAAGACACTGAAGCTTTCTTT. As protein: CASSFGAEDTEAFF.

V is TRBV7-2 and J is TRBJ1-3, with D possibly matching TRBD1 (5 bases). Deletions cut 5 bases from V and 8 bases from J, with 19 bases between. In germline, CDR1 is SGHTA, CDR2 FQGNSA. CDR3 length: 15 residues. The CDR3 nucleotides read TGTGCCAGCAGCGTACATTCTGGCAGGGAGTACACCATATATTTT. Translated, it gives CASSVHSGREYTIYF.

The genes are TRBV5-1 and TRBJ1-1; no clear D. Germline V gene data show CDR1 as SGHRS and CDR2 as YFSETQ. The CDR3 is made up of 14 amino acids. Trimming pared 5 bases from V and 0 bases from J, leaving 11 bases between. The CDR3 spells CASREAQMNTEAFF. CDR3 nucleotides: TGCGCCAGCAGAGAGGCTCAGATGAACACTGAAGCTTTCTTT.

This clonotype came up a few times. This sequence joins TRBV12-3 or TRBV12-4 and TRBJ2-1; TRBD2 matches 8 bases. The CDR3 is 18 amino acids. V shed 1 base and J 4 bases; nucleotides not matched to a gene: 12. The CDR3 region is CASSLDTTGGSGYNEQFF. The CDR3 DNA reads TGTGCCAGCAGTTTAGACACAACGGGGGGGTCTGGGTACAATGAGCAGTTCTTC.

This clonotype was seen only a few times. J is TRBJ2-7 and V is TRBV7-8; D unresolved. Germline V gene sequence: CDR1 SGHVS, CDR2 FQNEAQ. The CDR3 has 15 residues. Trimming left V 1 base short and J 2 bases short, with 12 bases between. The CDR3 protein is CASSLDGGVTYEQYF. The CDR3 DNA reads as TGTGCCAGCAGCTTAGACGGCGGAGTAACCTACGAGCAGTACTTC.

The chain joins TRBV18 to TRBJ2-7; D possibly corresponds to TRBD1 (6 bases). Germline CDR1 is KGHSH and CDR2 is LQKENI. The CDR3 is made up of 16 amino acids. V was pared by 2 bases and J by 5 bases, with 19 bases between. CDR3 amino acids: CASSPYRAHPGDEQYF. The CDR3 DNA is TGTGCCAGCTCACCATACAGGGCCCACCCGGGTGACGAGCAGTACTTC.

This clonotype was recorded a few times. The chain is built from TRBV7-6 and TRBJ2-1; 8 bases line up with TRBD2. J was trimmed by 0 bases and V by 1 base; bases with no gene match: 11. This CDR3 comprises 19 residues. Germline loops: CDR1 SGHVS, CDR2 FNYEAQ. The CDR3 spells CASSLVLKAGGASYNEQFF. DNA for the CDR3: TGTGCCAGCAGCTTAGTTCTAAAGGCCGGGGGGGCCTCCTACAATGAGCAGTTCTTC.

This clonotype was picked up many times. The junction does not match germline at one end; this may be a read error. V usage is TRBV6-5 and J usage is TRBJ2-1, with D possibly TRBD2 on 7 matching bases. CDR3 length equals 14 residues. CDR1 and CDR2 from the germline V gene are MNHEY and SVGAGI. The chain's CDR3 is CASSYSKFGGPRVF. In nucleotides, the CDR3 is TGTGCCAGCAGTTACTCGAAGTTCGGGGGGCCCAGAGTCTTC.

V gene TRBV2 combines with J gene TRBJ1-6; the match to TRBD1 covers 8 bases. The ends lost 7 bases at V and 9 bases at J; junction bases unmatched: 2. This CDR3 contains 12 residues. The germline gives CDR1 SNHLY, CDR2 FYNNEI. CDR3 amino acids: CASNDRGSPLHF. DNA of the CDR3: TGTGCCAGCAACGACAGGGGTTCACCCCTCCACTTT.